The 6 T cell receptor beta chains below were found in one sample sequenced in a study of blood T cell repertoires in COVID-19. The table came from immunoSEQ multiplex PCR; TCRdb's copy has only in-frame clones and leaves some out. Counted here are 60,000 to 80,000 clones, roughly 80% occurring once; the ten biggest clones make up 8.8%. What was sequenced was peripheral blood. These receptors all stem from a man aged 45 to 65 with active COVID-19.

The table lists this clone with a count of one. For the CDR3, the DNA is TGTGCCAGCAGCTTGGTGGGGGCAAGCTACAATGAGCAGTTCTTC. Translated, it gives CASSLVGASYNEQFF. The chain carries TRBV5-5 and TRBJ2-1; D may be TRBD1 (6 bases). This CDR3 has 15 residues. Germline lookup yields CDR1 SGHKS and CDR2 YYEKEE (reference sequence). Trimming cost V 0 bases and J 3 bases, with 10 bases left between them.

The V call is TRBV9, the J call TRBJ1-6, with 9 bases identical to TRBD1. Germline V gene lookup returns CDR1 SGDLS and CDR2 YYNGEE. The CDR3 is 16 amino acids. The V gene end was trimmed by 3 bases and the J gene end by 2 bases; junction bases not matched to a gene: 3. The CDR3 DNA is TGTGCCAGCAGCGCCGGGACAGGGCCCTATAATTCACCCCTCCACTTT. It specifies CASSAGTGPYNSPLHF.

The chain joins TRBV7-2 to TRBJ2-7; D gene ambiguous. Germline CDR1 SGHTA, CDR2 FQGNSA. The CDR3 has 15 residues. Trimming pared 1 base from V and 0 bases from J, leaving 10 bases between. The CDR3 spells CASSLEAGGSYEQYF. The CDR3, as DNA: TGTGCCAGCAGCTTAGAGGCTGGCGGCTCCTACGAGCAGTACTTC.

The V and J genes are TRBV9 and TRBJ2-1, with 7 bases identical to TRBD2. The CDR3 covers 15 residues. Germline V gene lookup returns CDR1 SGDLS and CDR2 YYNGEE. J was trimmed by 3 bases and V by 3 bases; bases with no gene match: 6. The CDR3 sequence: CASSATSVNYNEQFF. Here the CDR3 DNA reads TGTGCCAGCAGCGCCACTAGCGTCAACTACAATGAGCAGTTCTTC.

This chain uses TRBV6-4 with TRBJ1-1, with 8 bases identical to TRBD1. In germline, CDR1 is MRHNA, CDR2 SNTAGT. The V gene end was trimmed by 8 bases and the J gene end by 4 bases; junction bases not matched to a gene: 9. The CDR3 has 14 amino acids. The CDR3 loop reads CASSQRQGITEAFF. Here the CDR3 DNA reads TGTGCCAGCTCCCAGAGACAGGGGATCACTGAAGCTTTCTTT.

This rearrangement joins TRBV30 to TRBJ2-2; 10 bases are a match to TRBD1. The junction had 8 bases not matched to a gene; V was cut back by 1 base and J by 6 bases. Germline V gene data show CDR1 as GTSNPN and CDR2 as SVGIG (reference sequence). The CDR3 consists of 16 residues. The CDR3 region has the DNA TGTGCCTGGAGTGACACCGGGACAGGGGAAGCCGGGGAGCTGTTTTTT. Translated, it gives CAWSDTGTGEAGELFF.